This entry describes one TCR beta chain. What it recognizes is unknown. Method: immunoSEQ multiplex PCR; TCRdb's copy keeps in-frame clones and lacks some. The sample shows some 70,000 clones, 70% to 90% of them seen only once. This specimen comes from a study of Tregs in tolerant kidney transplant recipients. General observations from the study: Biological reproducibility was not directly addressed in this study.

V lost 3 bases to trimming and J lost 2 bases; unmatched junction nucleotides: 6. CDR1 and CDR2 from the germline V gene are SEHNR and FQNEAQ (reference sequence). This CDR3 spans 16 amino acids. V and J are TRBV7-9 and TRBJ2-2, with 7 positions matching TRBD2. The clonotype originates from a human donor who received a combined kidney and bone marrow transplant. The starting material was CD4+ T cells from blood, obtained before the transplant. CDR3 sequence (DNA): TGTGCCAGCAGCTTTGGGCTAGCGGAAAACACCGGGGAGCTGTTTTTT. Translating it yields CASSFGLAENTGELFF.